Following are 3 T cell receptor beta chains from one sample sequenced in a study of T cells in Graves' hyperthyroidism and ophthalmopathy. Amplified TCR beta CDR3 regions came from RNA transcripts. The HTBI set primed first-round TCR CDR3 RT-PCR. TCRdb processed the multiplex PCR reads anew with MiXCR; each CDR3 protein has one entry. Found here are about 400,000 distinct CDR3 sequences, around 15% of them singletons; the top ten hold 5% to 6%. Sequenced material: blood. These receptors were collected from a woman younger than 35 with Graves' hyperthyroidism.

A few counts support this clonotype. This may stem from a read error, because a much larger clone lies one nucleotide away. The chain employs TRBV6-2 or TRBV6-3 and TRBJ1-1; the D is unclear. Germline-derived CDR1 and CDR2 are MNHEY and SVGEGT. This CDR3 spans 12 amino acids. Trimming shortened V by 2 bases and J by 6 bases, and 7 bases separated the two germline ends. The CDR3 nucleotides are TGTGCCAGCAGTTACGGTCCCGCTGAAGCTTTCTTT. Protein sequence: CASSYGPAEAFF.

There are a few counts of this clonotype. V usage is TRBV9 and J usage is TRBJ2-2; 7 nucleotides line up with TRBD1. In germline, CDR1 is SGDLS, CDR2 YYNGEE. Germline trimming cut 3 bases from V and 1 base from J; bases unmatched to any gene: 3. The CDR3 runs 15 residues. The CDR3 DNA is TGTGCCAGCAGCGCCTACAGGGGGAACACCGGGGAGCTGTTTTTT. Protein product: CASSAYRGNTGELFF.

This clonotype appeared many times. The J gene is TRBJ2-3, the V gene TRBV28, with 9 nucleotides matching TRBD2. Germline V gene lookup returns CDR1 MDHEN and CDR2 SYDVKM. The CDR3 runs to 15 residues. J gave up 6 bases and V 7 bases, and 11 bases lay outside the gene matches. The CDR3 bases are TGTGCCAGCACCCCCATAGCGGGAGATGAGGATACGCAGTATTTT. Protein product: CASTPIAGDEDTQYF.